One sample yielded the 2 T cell receptor beta chains listed below, sequenced in a study of cytomegalovirus exposure and HLA in healthy donors. The PCR made use of 60 Vbeta and 13 Jbeta primers. Only in-frame clones appear in the TCRdb table, and some are missing; sequencing was by immunoSEQ multiplex PCR. In the table there are some 110,000 clones, 79% of which are singletons. Sequences were obtained from PBMCs. These receptors came from a woman aged 18-29 years in good health and CMV-seropositive.

This clone showed up just once. This chain links TRBV11-3 with TRBJ1-2; tentative D call: TRBD1 (6 bases). This CDR3 is 12 amino acids long. The germline gives CDR1 SGHNT, CDR2 YENEEA. Trimming left V 5 bases short and J 8 bases short, with 12 bases between. This chain's CDR3 is CASSRTDVGYTF. The CDR3 region has the DNA TGTGCCAGCAGCCGGACAGACGTCGGCTACACCTTC.

The chain recombines TRBV10-3 with TRBJ2-5; D not resolved. The CDR3 is 15 residues long. V was shortened by 5 bases and J by 4 bases, with 17 bases between the two germline ends. Germline V lookup: CDR1 ENHRY, CDR2 SYGVKD. The CDR3 DNA reads TGTGCCATCAGTCCCGTTGGGCCCCCCCCAGAGACCCAGTACTTC. Translated, it gives CAISPVGPPPETQYF.